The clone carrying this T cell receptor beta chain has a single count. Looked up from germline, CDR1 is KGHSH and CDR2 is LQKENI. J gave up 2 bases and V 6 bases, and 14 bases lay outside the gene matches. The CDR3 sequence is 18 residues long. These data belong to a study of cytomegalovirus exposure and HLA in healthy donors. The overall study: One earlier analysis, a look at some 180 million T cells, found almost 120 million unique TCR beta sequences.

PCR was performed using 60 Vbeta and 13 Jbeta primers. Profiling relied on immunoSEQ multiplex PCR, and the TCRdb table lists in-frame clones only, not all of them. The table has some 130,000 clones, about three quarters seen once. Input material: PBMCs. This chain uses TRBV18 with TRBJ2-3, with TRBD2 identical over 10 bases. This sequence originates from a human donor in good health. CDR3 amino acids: CASSRASGAGGHTDTQYF. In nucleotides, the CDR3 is TGTGCCAGCTCCCGGGCCTCAGGAGCGGGAGGGCACACAGATACGCAGTATTTT.